These T cell receptor beta chains were read from a single sample in a study of cytomegalovirus exposure and HLA in healthy donors. Using immunoSEQ multiplex PCR, the repertoire was profiled, and TCRdb retains in-frame clones only, with some absent. In the table there are roughly 100,000 clones, around 10% of which are singletons. Sequencing input: PBMCs. The source is a man in his forties in good health and CMV-seropositive. Both conserved end residues are part of each CDR3. D genes are given only for firm matches. Clone sizes are given selectively: once, few, many, or a class where the clone is expanded.

>NA|TRBV7-9|TRBD1|TRBJ2-7
CASSLSGQGIIYEQYF
TGTGCCAGCAGCTTATCGGGACAGGGGATAATCTACGAGCAGTACTTC
>few|TRBV28|NA|TRBJ2-7
CASSFLRQGYEQYF
TGTGCCAGCAGTTTTTTGCGGCAAGGCTACGAGCAGTACTTC
>once|TRBV4-2|NA|TRBJ2-5
CASSQVGTNKETQYF
TGTGCCAGCAGCCAAGTGGGGACAAACAAAGAGACCCAGTACTTC
>few|TRBV6-5|NA|TRBJ1-1
CASRRGNTEAFF
TGTGCCAGCCGTCGCGGGAACACTGAAGCTTTCTTT
>few|TRBV18|NA|TRBJ1-1
CASSVGLHEAFF
TGTGCCAGCTCAGTCGGACTACATGAAGCTTTCTTT
>few|TRBV7-2|TRBD2|TRBJ2-5
CASSLPSGKKETQYF
TGTGCCAGCAGCCTACCGAGCGGGAAAAAAGAGACCCAGTACTTC
>few|TRBV2|NA|TRBJ1-1
CASSEPPWGLDTEAFF
TGTGCCAGCAGTGAACCCCCTTGGGGGCTGGACACTGAAGCTTTCTTT
>few|TRBV15|NA|TRBJ2-2
CATSRVGRKNTGELFF
TGTGCCACCAGCAGAGTGGGCAGGAAGAACACCGGGGAGCTGTTTTTT
>NA|TRBV28|NA|TRBJ2-7
CASRRTMYEQYF
TGTGCCAGCAGGAGGACTATGTACGAGCAGTACTTC
>few|TRBV2|NA|TRBJ1-2
CASIPGVGTGGYTF
TGTGCCAGCATCCCTGGCGTGGGTACCGGGGGCTACACCTTC
>few|TRBV2|NA|TRBJ1-1
CASREGTEAFF
TGTGCCAGCAGGGAGGGCACTGAAGCTTTCTTT
>NA|TRBV19|TRBD2|TRBJ2-5
CASGGESAGFGTQYF
TGTGCCAGTGGGGGGGAGTCTGCAGGGTTTGGGACCCAGTACTTC
>NA|TRBV5-1|TRBD1|TRBJ2-1
CASSRTGADNEQFF
TGCGCCAGCAGTAGGACAGGGGCGGACAATGAGCAGTTCTTC
>few|TRBV2|NA|TRBJ1-5
CASTSGVYQPQHF
TGTGCCAGCACCTCAGGGGTATATCAGCCCCAGCATTTT
>NA|TRBV19|TRBD1|TRBJ1-2
CASSMLQGRYTF
TGTGCCAGTAGTATGTTACAGGGGCGCTACACCTTC
>few|TRBV6-1|TRBD1|TRBJ2-3
CASSQTGYSTDTQYF
TGTGCCAGCAGTCAGACAGGGTATAGCACAGATACGCAGTATTTT
>NA|TRBV7-9|TRBD2|TRBJ2-7
CASSPSGGSYEQYF
TGTGCCAGCAGCCCCAGCGGGGGCTCCTACGAGCAGTACTTC
>NA|TRBV5-4|NA|TRBJ2-3
CASSPYRELTDTQYF
TGTGCCAGCAGCCCTTATCGGGAGTTAACAGATACGCAGTATTTT
>few|TRBV4-2|TRBD1|TRBJ1-2
CASSQQPGQGADGYTF
TGTGCCAGCAGCCAACAACCGGGACAGGGGGCCGATGGCTACACCTTC
>NA|TRBV29-1|TRBD1|TRBJ2-1
CSVAGTGVPNEQFF
TGCAGCGTAGCCGGGACAGGGGTCCCTAATGAGCAGTTCTTC
>NA|TRBV4-3|NA|TRBJ2-3
CASSPGDRPDTQYF
TGCGCCAGCAGCCCCGGGGATAGACCAGATACGCAGTATTTT
>few|TRBV29-1|NA|TRBJ1-4
CSVEVFGGANEKLFF
TGCAGCGTTGAAGTATTTGGGGGGGCTAATGAAAAACTGTTTTTT
>NA|TRBV11-2|NA|TRBJ2-7
CASSLDSGDSYEQYF
TGTGCCAGCAGCTTAGATTCGGGAGACAGCTACGAGCAGTACTTC